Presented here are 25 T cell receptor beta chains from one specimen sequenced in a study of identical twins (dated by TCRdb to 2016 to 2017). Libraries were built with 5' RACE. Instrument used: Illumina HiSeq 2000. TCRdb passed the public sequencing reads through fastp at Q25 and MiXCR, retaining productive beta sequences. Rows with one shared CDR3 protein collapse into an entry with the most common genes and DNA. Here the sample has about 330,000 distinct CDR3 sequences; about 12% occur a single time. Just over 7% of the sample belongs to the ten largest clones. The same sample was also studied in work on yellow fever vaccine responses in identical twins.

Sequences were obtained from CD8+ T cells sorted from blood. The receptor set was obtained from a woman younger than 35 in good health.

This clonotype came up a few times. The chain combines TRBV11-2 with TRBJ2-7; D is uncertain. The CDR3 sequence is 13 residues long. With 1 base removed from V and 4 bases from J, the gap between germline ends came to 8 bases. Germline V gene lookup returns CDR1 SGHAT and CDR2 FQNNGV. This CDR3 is CASSLAGHYEQYV. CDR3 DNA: TGTGCCAGCAGCTTAGCCGGGCATTACGAGCAGTACGTC.

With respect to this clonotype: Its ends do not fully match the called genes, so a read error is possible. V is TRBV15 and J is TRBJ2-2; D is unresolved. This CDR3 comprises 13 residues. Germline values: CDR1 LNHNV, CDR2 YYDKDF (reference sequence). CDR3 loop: CASSRDVSWELFF. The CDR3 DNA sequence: TGTGCCTCCAGCAGAGATGTATCGTGGGAGCTGTTTTTT.

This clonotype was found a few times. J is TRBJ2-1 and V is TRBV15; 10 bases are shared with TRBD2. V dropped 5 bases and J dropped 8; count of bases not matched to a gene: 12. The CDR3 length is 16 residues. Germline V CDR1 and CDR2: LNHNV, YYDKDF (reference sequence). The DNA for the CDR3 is TGTGCCACCAGCCCTATGAGCGGGGGGGCCTATTATGAGCAGTTCTTC. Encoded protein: CATSPMSGGAYYEQFF.

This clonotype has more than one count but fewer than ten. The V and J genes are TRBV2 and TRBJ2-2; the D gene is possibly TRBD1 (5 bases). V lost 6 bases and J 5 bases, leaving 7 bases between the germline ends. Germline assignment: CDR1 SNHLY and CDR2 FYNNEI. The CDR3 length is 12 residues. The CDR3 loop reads CASRGVTGELFF. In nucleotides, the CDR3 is TGTGCCAGCAGAGGGGTAACCGGGGAGCTGTTTTTT.

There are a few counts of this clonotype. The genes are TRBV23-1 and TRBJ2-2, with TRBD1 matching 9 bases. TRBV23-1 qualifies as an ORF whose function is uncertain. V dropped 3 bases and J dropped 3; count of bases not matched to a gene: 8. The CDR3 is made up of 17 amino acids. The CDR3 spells CASSHYRDRADTGELFF. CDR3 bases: TGCGCCAGCAGTCACTACCGGGACAGGGCTGACACCGGGGAGCTGTTTTTT.

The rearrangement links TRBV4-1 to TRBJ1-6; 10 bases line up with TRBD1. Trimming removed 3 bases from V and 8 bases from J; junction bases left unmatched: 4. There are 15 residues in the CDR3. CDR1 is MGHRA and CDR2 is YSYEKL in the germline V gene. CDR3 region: CASSHTDRGDSPLHF. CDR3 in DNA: TGCGCCAGCAGCCATACGGACAGGGGGGATTCACCCCTCCACTTT.

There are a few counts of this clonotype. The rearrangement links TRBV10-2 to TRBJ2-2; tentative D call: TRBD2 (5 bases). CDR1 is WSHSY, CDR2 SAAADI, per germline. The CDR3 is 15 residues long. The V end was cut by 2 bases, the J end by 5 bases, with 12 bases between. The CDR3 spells CASSELGLITGELFF. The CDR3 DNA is TGCGCCAGCAGTGAGCTAGGACTTATTACCGGGGAGCTGTTTTTT.

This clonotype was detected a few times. The CDR3 bases are TGCGCCAGCAGCGGCCCGGGACTAGCAGGGGATGAGCAGTTCTTC. Protein: CASSGPGLAGDEQFF. V gene TRBV5-1 combines with J gene TRBJ2-1, with 9 positions matching TRBD2. Germline V gives CDR1 SGHRS, CDR2 YFSETQ. The CDR3 runs to 15 residues. J lost 8 bases, V lost 4 bases, and 10 bases had no gene match.

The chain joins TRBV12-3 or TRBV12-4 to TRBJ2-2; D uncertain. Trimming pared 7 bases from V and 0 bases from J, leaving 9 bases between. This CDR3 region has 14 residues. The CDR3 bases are TGTGCCAGCACCCCTGAGCCGAACACCGGGGAGCTGTTTTTT. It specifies CASTPEPNTGELFF.

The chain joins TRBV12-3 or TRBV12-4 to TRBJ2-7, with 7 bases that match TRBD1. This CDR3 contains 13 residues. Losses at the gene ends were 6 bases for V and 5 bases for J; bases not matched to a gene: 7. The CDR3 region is CASRAGTDNEQYF. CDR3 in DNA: TGTGCCAGCAGAGCCGGGACAGATAACGAGCAGTACTTC.

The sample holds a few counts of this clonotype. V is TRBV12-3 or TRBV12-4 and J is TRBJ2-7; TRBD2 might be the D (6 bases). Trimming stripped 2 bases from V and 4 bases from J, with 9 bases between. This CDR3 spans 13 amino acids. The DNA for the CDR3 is TGTGCCAGCAGTTTAAATGCGGGGTACGAGCAGTACTTC. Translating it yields CASSLNAGYEQYF.

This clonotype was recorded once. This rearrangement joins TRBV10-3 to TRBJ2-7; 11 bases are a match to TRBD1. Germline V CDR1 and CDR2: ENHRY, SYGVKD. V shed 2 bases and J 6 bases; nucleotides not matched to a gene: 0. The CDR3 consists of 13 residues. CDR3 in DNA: TGTGCCATCAGTGAGGGGACAGGGGGCGAGCAGTACGTC. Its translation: CAISEGTGGEQYV.

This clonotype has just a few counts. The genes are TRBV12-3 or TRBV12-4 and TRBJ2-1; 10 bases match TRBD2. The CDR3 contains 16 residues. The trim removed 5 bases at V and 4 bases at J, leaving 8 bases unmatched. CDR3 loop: CASSSRAGGGYNEQFF. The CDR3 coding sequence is TGTGCCAGCAGTAGTAGAGCGGGAGGGGGATACAATGAGCAGTTCTTC.

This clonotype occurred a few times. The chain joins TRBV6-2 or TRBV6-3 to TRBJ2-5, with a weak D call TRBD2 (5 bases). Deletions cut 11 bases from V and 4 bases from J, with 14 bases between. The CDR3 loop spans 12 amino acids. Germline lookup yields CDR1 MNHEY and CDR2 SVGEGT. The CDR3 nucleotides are TGTGCCCCCAAAACCGAGGGAGAGACCCAGTACTTC. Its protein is CAPKTEGETQYF.

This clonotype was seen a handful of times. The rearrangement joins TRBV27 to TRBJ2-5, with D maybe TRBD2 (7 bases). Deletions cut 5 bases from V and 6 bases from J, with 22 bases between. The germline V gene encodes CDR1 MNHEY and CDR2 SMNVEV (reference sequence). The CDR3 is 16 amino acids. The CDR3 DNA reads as TGTGCCAGCAGTCCTCGCAGGGGAGGGGAGCGGCAGACCCAGTACTTC. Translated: CASSPRRGGERQTQYF.

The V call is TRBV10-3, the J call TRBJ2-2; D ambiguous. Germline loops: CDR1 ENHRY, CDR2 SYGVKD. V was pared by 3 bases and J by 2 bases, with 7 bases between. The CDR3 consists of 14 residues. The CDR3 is CAISDRSNTGELFF. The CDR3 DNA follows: TGTGCCATCAGTGACCGCAGCAACACCGGGGAGCTGTTTTTT.

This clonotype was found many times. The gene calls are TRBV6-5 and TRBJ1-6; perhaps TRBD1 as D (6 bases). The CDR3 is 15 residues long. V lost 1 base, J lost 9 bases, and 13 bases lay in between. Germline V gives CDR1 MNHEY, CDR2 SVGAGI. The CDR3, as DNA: TGTGCCAGCAGTTACTTATCAGGGGTTCGTTCACCCCTCCACTTT. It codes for CASSYLSGVRSPLHF.

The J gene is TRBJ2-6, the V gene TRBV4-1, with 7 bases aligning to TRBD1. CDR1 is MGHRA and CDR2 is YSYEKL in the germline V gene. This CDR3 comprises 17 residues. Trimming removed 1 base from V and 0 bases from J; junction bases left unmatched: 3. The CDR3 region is CASSQVGTDSGANVLTF. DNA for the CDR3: TGCGCCAGCAGCCAAGTTGGGACAGACTCTGGGGCCAACGTCCTGACTTTC.

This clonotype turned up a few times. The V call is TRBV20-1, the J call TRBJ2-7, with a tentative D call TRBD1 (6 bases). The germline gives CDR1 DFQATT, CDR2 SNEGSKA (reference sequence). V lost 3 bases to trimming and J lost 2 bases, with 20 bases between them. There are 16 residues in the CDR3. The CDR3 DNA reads TGCAGTGCTAGGGAGACGGTTAGGCAGGGGACCTACGAGCAGTACTTC. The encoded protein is CSARETVRQGTYEQYF.

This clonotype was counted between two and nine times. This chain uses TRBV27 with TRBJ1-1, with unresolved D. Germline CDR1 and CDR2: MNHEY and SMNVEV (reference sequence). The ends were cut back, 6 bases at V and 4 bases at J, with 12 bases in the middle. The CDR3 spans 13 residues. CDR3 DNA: TGTGCCAGCAGCAGAGGATACGGCACTGAAGCTTTCTTT. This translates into CASSRGYGTEAFF.

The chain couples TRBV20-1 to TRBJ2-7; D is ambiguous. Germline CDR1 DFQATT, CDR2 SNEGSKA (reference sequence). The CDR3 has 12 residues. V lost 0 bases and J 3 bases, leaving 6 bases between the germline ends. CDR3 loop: CSARDSGYEQYV. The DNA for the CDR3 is TGCAGTGCTAGAGATTCAGGCTACGAGCAGTACGTC.

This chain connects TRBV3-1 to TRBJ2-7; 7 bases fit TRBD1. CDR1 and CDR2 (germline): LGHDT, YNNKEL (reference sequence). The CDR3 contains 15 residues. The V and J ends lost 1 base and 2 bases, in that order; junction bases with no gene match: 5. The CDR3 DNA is TGTGCCAGCAGCCAAGCCTTTGGGACAGCCTACGAGCAGTACTTC. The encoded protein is CASSQAFGTAYEQYF.

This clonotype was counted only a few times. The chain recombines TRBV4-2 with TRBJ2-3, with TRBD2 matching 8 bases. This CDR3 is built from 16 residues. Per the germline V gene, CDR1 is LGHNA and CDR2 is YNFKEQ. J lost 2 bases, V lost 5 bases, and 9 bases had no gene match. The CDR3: CASSNLLAELTDTQYF. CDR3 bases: TGTGCCAGCAGCAACCTACTAGCGGAACTCACAGATACGCAGTATTTT.

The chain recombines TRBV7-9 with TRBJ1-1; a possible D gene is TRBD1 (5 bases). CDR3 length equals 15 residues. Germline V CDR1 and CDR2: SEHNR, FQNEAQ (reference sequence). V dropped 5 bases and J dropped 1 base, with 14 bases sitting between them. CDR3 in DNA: TGTGCCAGCAGCGAACCCTGGGACGCGAACACTGAAGCTTTCTTT. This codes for CASSEPWDANTEAFF.

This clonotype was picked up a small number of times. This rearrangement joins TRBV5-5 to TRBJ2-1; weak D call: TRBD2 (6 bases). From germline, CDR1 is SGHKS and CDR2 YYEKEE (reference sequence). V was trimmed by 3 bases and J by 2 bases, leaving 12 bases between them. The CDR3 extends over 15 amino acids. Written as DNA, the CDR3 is TGTGCCAGCAGCTCTCTAGCGCCAACCTACAATGAGCAGTTCTTC. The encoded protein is CASSSLAPTYNEQFF.